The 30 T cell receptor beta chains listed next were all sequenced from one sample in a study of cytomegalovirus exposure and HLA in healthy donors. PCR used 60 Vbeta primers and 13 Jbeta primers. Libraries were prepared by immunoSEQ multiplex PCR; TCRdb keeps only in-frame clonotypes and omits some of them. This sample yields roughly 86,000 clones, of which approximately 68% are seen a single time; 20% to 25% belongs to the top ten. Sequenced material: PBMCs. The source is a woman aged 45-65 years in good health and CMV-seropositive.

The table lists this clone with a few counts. Here the CDR3 reads CASSSPLNTGELFF. In DNA form, the CDR3 reads TGTGCCAGCAGCTCTCCCTTGAACACCGGGGAGCTGTTTTTT. This chain uses TRBV27 with TRBJ2-2; D is unresolved. The V end lost 6 bases, the J end lost 1 base, and 9 bases lay between the germline ends. The CDR3 totals 14 residues. Germline CDR1 is MNHEY and CDR2 is SMNVEV (reference sequence).

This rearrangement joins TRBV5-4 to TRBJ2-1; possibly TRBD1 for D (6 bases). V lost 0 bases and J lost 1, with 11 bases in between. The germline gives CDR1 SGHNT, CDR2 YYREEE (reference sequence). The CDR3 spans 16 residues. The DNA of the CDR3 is TGTGCCAGCAGCTTGGCCACAGGGCTGTCCTACAATGAGCAGTTCTTC. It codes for CASSLATGLSYNEQFF.

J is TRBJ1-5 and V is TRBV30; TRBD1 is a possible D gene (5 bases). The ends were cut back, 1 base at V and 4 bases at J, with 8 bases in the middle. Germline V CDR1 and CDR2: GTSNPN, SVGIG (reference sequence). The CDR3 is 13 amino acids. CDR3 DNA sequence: TGTGCCTGGAGTGGGGGCGGTAATCAGCCCCAGCATTTT. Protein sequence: CAWSGGGNQPQHF.

DNA for the CDR3: TGTGCCAGCAGTCGCACTCGAACAGGGGGAGAGACCCAGTACTTC. It specifies CASSRTRTGGETQYF. The V call is TRBV6-5, the J call TRBJ2-5, with 8 bases matching TRBD1. This CDR3 has 15 amino acids. Germline CDR1 reads MNHEY; CDR2 reads SVGAGI. Trimming removed 5 bases from V and 4 bases from J; junction bases left unmatched: 9.

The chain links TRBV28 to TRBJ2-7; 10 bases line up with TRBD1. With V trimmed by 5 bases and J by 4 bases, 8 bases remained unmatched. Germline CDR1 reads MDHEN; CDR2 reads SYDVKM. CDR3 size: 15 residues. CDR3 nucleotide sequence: TGTGCCAGCAGTCCGGGACAGGGGAGCGGGTACGAGCAGTACTTC. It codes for CASSPGQGSGYEQYF.

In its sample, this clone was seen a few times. In DNA, the CDR3 is TGTGCCAGCAGCGCCCTGGACAGGGAGAATGGCTACACCTTC. This gives the protein CASSALDRENGYTF. The chain couples TRBV6-1 to TRBJ1-2; 8 nucleotides line up with TRBD1. Germline lookup yields CDR1 MNHNS and CDR2 SASEGT. This CDR3 has 14 amino acids. The V gene end was trimmed by 6 bases and the J gene end by 6 bases; junction bases not matched to a gene: 9.

This chain's CDR3 is CASRTGDERTEAFF. In DNA, the CDR3 is TGTGCCAGCCGGACAGGGGATGAGAGGACTGAAGCTTTCTTT. The chain recombines TRBV2 with TRBJ1-1; TRBD1 matches 9 bases. Per the germline V gene, CDR1 is SNHLY and CDR2 is FYNNEI. The CDR3 totals 14 residues. Trimming cost V 8 bases and J 5 bases; bases outside gene matches: 9. The full variable domain, in which reference TRBV2 and TRBJ1-1 provide the parts outside the CDR3, is EPEVTQTPSHQVTQMGQEVILRCVPISNHLYFYWYRQILGQKVEFLVSFYNNEISEKSEIFDDQFSVERPDGSNFTLKIRSTKLEDSAMYFCASRTGDERTEAFFGQGTRLTVV.

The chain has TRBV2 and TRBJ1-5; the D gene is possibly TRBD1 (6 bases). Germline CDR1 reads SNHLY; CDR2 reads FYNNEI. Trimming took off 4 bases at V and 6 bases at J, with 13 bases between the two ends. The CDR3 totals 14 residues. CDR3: CASSAQGSGQPQHF. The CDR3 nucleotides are TGTGCCAGCAGTGCCCAGGGGTCGGGTCAGCCCCAGCATTTT.

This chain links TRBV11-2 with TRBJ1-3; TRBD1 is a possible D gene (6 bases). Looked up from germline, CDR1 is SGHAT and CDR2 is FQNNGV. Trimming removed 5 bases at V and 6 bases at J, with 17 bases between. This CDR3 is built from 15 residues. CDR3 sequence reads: CASSPKAQGLNTIYF. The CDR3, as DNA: TGTGCCAGCAGCCCTAAGGCACAGGGCTTAAACACCATATATTTT. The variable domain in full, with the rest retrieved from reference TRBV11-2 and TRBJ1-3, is EAGVAQSPRYKIIEKRQSVAFWCNPISGHATLYWYQQILGQGPKLLIQFQNNGVVDDSQLPKDRFSAERLKGVDSTLKIQPAKLEDSAVYLCASSPKAQGLNTIYFGEGSWLTVV.

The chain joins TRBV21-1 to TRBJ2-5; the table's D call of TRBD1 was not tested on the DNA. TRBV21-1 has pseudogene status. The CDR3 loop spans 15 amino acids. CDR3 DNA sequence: TGTGCCAGCAGCGCAACGGGCCGGGACAGGGAGACCCAGTACTTC. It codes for CASSATGRDRETQYF.

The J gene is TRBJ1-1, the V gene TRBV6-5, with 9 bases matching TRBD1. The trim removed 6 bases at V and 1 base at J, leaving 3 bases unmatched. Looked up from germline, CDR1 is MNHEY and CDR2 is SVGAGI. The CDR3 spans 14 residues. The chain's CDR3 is CASRLDRGNTEAFF. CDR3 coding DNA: TGTGCCAGCAGGTTGGACAGGGGGAACACTGAAGCTTTCTTT.

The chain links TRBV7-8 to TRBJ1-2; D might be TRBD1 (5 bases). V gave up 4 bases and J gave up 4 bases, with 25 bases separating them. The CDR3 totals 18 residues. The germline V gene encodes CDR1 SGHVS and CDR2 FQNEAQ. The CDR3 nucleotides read TGTGCCAGCAGCTACGGCGGGGTTCGGCCGGGGCAAGGCTATGGCTACACCTTC. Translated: CASSYGGVRPGQGYGYTF.

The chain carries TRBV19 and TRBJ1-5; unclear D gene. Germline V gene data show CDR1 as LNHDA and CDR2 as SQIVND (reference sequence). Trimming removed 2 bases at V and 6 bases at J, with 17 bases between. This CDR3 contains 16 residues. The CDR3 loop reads CASSIPLGPGGQPQHF. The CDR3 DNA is TGTGCCAGTAGTATACCCCTAGGTCCGGGAGGTCAGCCCCAGCATTTT.

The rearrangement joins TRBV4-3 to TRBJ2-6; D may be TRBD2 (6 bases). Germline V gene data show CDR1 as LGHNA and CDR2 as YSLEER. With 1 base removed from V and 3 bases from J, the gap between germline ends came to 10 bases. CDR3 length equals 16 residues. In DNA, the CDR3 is TGCGCCAGCAGCCAAGGTTGGGGGGATGGGGCCAACGTCCTGACTTTC. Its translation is CASSQGWGDGANVLTF.

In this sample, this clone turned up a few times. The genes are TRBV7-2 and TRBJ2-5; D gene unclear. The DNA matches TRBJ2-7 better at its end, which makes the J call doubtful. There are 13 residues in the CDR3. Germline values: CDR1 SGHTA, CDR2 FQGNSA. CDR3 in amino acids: CASSFAGAYEQYF. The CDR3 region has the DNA TGTGCCAGCTCCTTTGCTGGGGCCTACGAGCAGTACTTC.

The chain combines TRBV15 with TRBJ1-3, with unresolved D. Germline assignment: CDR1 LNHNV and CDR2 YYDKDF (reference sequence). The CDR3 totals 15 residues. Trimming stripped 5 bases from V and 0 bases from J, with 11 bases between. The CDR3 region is CATSRSADSGNTIYF. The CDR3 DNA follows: TGTGCCACCAGCCGAAGTGCGGACTCTGGAAACACCATATATTTT.

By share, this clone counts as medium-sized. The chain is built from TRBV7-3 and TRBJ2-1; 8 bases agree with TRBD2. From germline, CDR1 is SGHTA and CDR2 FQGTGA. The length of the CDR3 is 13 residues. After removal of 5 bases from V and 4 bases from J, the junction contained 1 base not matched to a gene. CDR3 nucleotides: TGTGCCAGCAGCCCGGGGGGGTACAATGAGCAGTTCTTC. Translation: CASSPGGYNEQFF. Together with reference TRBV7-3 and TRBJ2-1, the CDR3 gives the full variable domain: GAGVSQTPSNKVTEKGKYVELRCDPISGHTALYWYRQSLGQGPEFLIYFQGTGAADDSGLPNDRFFAVRPEGSVSTLKIQRTERGDSAVYLCASSPGGYNEQFFGPGTRLTVL.

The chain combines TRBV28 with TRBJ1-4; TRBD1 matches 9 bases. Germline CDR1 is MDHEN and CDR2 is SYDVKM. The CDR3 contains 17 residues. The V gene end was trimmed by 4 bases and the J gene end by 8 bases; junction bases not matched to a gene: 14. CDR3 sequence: CASSSLLAGTGQEKLFF. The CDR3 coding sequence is TGTGCCAGCAGTTCACTTCTTGCCGGGACAGGGCAGGAAAAACTGTTTTTT.

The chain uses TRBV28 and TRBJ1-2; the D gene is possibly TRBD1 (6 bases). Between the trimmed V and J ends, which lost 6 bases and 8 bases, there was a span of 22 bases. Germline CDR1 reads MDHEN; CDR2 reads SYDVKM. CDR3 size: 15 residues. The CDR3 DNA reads TGTGCCAGCAGCCCGCCAAGGTCAGGGGCGAAGGGCTACACCTTC. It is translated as CASSPPRSGAKGYTF.

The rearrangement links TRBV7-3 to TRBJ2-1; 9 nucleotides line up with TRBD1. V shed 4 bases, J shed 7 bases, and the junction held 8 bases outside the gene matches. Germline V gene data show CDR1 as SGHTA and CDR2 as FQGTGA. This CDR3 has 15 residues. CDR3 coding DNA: TGTGCCAGCAGCTCTACAGGGGGCGCAGGGAATGAGCAGTTCTTC. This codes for CASSSTGGAGNEQFF. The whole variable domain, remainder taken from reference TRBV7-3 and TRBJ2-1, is GAGVSQTPSNKVTEKGKYVELRCDPISGHTALYWYRQSLGQGPEFLIYFQGTGAADDSGLPNDRFFAVRPEGSVSTLKIQRTERGDSAVYLCASSSTGGAGNEQFFGPGTRLTVL.

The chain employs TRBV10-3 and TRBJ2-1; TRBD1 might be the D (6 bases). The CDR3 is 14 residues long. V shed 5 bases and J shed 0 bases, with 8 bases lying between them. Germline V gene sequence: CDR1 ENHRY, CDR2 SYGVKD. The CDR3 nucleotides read TGTGCCATCAGTAAGGACAGCTCCTACAATGAGCAGTTCTTC. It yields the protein CAISKDSSYNEQFF.

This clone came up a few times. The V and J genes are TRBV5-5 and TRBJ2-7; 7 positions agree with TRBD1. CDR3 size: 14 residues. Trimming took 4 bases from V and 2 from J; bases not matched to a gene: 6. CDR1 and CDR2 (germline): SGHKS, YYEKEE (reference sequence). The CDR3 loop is CASSLGQSAYEQYF. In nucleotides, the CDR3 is TGTGCCAGCAGCCTGGGACAGTCTGCCTACGAGCAGTACTTC.

The CDR3 here is CAWGGDEKLFF. The DNA for the CDR3 is TGTGCCTGGGGGGGGGATGAAAAACTGTTTTTT. This rearrangement joins TRBV30 to TRBJ1-4, with D maybe TRBD1 (5 bases). The CDR3 spans 11 residues. CDR1 is GTSNPN, CDR2 SVGIG, per germline (reference sequence). V was shortened by 5 bases and J by 6 bases, with 7 bases between the two germline ends.

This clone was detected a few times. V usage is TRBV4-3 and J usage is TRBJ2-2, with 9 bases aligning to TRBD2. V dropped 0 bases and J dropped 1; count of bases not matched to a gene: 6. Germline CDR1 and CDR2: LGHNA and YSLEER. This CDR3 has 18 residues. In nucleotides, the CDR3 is TGCGCCAGCAGCCAAGATCCGGGGCGGGGGGGGAACACCGGGGAGCTGTTTTTT. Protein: CASSQDPGRGGNTGELFF.

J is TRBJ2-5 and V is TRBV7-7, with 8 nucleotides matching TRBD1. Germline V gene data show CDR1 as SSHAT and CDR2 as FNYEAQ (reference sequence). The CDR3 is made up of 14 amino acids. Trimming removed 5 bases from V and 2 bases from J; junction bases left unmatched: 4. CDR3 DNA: TGTGCCAGCAGCCCGACAGGGGAACAAGAGACCCAGTACTTC. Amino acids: CASSPTGEQETQYF. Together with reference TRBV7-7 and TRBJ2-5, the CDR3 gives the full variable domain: GAGVSQSPRYKVTKRGQDVTLRCDPISSHATLYWYQQALGQGPEFLTYFNYEAQPDKSGLPSDRFSAERPEGSISTLTIQRTEQRDSAMYRCASSPTGEQETQYFGPGTRLLVL.

CDR3 sequence: CASSLTSPYGYTF. CDR3 coding DNA: TGTGCCAGCAGCTTAACATCCCCCTATGGCTACACCTTC. The chain is built from TRBV11-2 and TRBJ1-2, with unresolved D. Germline CDR1 SGHAT, CDR2 FQNNGV. V was shortened by 2 bases and J by 4 bases, with 8 bases between the two germline ends. This CDR3 spans 13 amino acids.

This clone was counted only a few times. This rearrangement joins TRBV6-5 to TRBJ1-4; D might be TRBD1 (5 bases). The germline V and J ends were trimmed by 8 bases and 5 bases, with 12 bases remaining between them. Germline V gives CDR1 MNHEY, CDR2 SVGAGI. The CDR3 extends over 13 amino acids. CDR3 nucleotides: TGTGCCAGCTCCAGGGAAATCAATGAAAAACTGTTTTTT. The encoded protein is CASSREINEKLFF.

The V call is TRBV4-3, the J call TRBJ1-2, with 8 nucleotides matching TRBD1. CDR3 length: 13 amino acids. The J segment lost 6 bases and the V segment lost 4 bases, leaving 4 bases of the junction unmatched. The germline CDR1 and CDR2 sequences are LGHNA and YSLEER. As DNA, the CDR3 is TGCGCCAGCAGCCCCGTACAGGGGGATGGCTACACCTTC. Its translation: CASSPVQGDGYTF.

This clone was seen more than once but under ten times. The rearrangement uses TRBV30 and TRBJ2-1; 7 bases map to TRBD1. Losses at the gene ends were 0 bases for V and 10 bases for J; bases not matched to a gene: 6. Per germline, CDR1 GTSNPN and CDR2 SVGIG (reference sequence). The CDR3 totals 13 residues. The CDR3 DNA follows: TGTGCCTGGAGTGTAGAGGGGGCTGGCGAGCAGTTCTTC. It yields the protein CAWSVEGAGEQFF.

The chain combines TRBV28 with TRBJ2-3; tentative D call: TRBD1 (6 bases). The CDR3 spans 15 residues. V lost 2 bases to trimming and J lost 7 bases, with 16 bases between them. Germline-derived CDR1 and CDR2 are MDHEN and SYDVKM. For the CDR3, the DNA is TGTGCCAGCAGTTTAGGGCAGGGGTTGAGGAATACGCAGTATTTT. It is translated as CASSLGQGLRNTQYF. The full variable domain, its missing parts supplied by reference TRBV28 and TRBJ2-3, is DVKVTQSSRYLVKRTGEKVFLECVQDMDHENMFWYRQDPGLGLRLIYFSYDVKMKEKGDIPEGYSVSREKKERFSLILESASTNQTSMYLCASSLGQGLRNTQYFGPGTRLTVL.